These T cell receptor beta chains were read from a single sample in a study of naive and memory T cell subsets. Each CDR3 protein is one row after TCRdb ran MiXCR on the UMI-ligation and nested PCR reads. The sample consists of over 110,000 distinct CDR3 sequences, approximately 20% of them appearing once. The sample comprised naive CD8+ T cells from blood. All receptors come from a human donor in good health. The CDR3 runs from the conserved cysteine through the conserved F or W. A D gene is named only where the DNA matches it firmly. Rows give clone size only sometimes, using once, few, many, or a class for an expanded clone.

TRBV28	NA	TRBJ2-1	NA	TGTGCCAGCATAAGTTGGAGTCGGGTTGAGCAGTTCTTC	CASISWSRVEQFF
TRBV9	few	TRBJ2-7	NA	TGTGCCAGCAGCGTAGGGGGTCGCGCGTCCCACGAGCAGTACTTC	CASSVGGRASHEQYF
TRBV29-1	NA	TRBJ1-5	NA	TGCAGCGTCGCAGGGGAGGACGGCAATCAGCCCCAGCATTTT	CSVAGEDGNQPQHF
TRBV6-5	NA	TRBJ2-7	NA	TGTGCCAGCAAGGGGGGACACCTCCAAGACGAGCAGTACTTC	CASKGGHLQDEQYF
TRBV12-3/TRBV12-4	few	TRBJ2-7	NA	TGTGCCAGCAGTTCGAACAGGGCCCCCAACGAGCAGTACTTC	CASSSNRAPNEQYF
TRBV29-1	few	TRBJ2-1	NA	TGCAGCGTTGACGACAGGGAGGTCAATGAGCAGTTCTTC	CSVDDREVNEQFF
TRBV28	NA	TRBJ2-7	TRBD1	TGTGCCAGCAGCGGGACAGGGGTTAAGTACGAGCAGTACTTC	CASSGTGVKYEQYF
TRBV27	few	TRBJ2-3	TRBD1	TGTGCCAGCGGTCAAGGAGGGACAGGGACCACAGATACGCAGTATTTT	CASGQGGTGTTDTQYF
TRBV5-5	NA	TRBJ2-1	TRBD2	TGTGCCAGCAGTCAGCCGGGACTAGCCCATGAGCAGTTCTTC	CASSQPGLAHEQFF
TRBV9	NA	TRBJ2-1	NA	TGTGCCAGCAGCGTAGCTAGCGCCAGCTCCTACAATGAGCAGTTCTTC	CASSVASASSYNEQFF
TRBV4-1	NA	TRBJ1-1	NA	TGCGCCAGCAGCCAAGCCGGCGGGCCTGAAGCTTTCTTT	CASSQAGGPEAFF